What follows are 20 T cell receptor beta chains derived from one specimen sequenced in a study of T-cell memory formation after mild COVID-19. TCRdb reprocessed the 5' RACE reads with MiXCR, giving one entry per CDR3 protein. The profile covers about 27,000 distinct CDR3 sequences, with about 16% appearing a single time and 1.1% to 1.5% taken by the ten largest. The sample was PBMCs or a T cell subset sorted from them (not recorded which). Receptors were obtained from an adult who had mild COVID-19 (a few samples of this study predate the infection). Cell type and time point are not known.

V gene TRBV14 combines with J gene TRBJ2-3, with D perhaps TRBD2 (6 bases). The CDR3 totals 15 residues. V dropped 1 base and J dropped 6 bases, with 14 bases sitting between them. The germline V gene encodes CDR1 SGHDN and CDR2 FVKESK. The CDR3 protein is CASSQAGEWGDTQYF. The CDR3 DNA reads TGTGCCAGCAGCCAAGCGGGGGAGTGGGGTGATACGCAGTATTTT.

This clonotype has at least ten counts. The chain links TRBV20-1 to TRBJ2-5, with D perhaps TRBD1 (6 bases). The V and J ends lost 1 base and 2 bases respectively, with 11 bases between them. The germline gives CDR1 DFQATT, CDR2 SNEGSKA (reference sequence). CDR3 length: 14 residues. CDR3 loop: CSARAQGWQETQYF. CDR3 bases: TGCAGTGCTAGAGCCCAGGGGTGGCAAGAGACCCAGTACTTC.

This clonotype was observed many times. The rearrangement links TRBV12-3 or TRBV12-4 to TRBJ2-5; D unclear. The CDR3 is 13 residues long. Trimming removed 5 bases from V and 5 bases from J, with 12 bases in between. The CDR3 loop is CASSLRVGETQYF. The CDR3 DNA sequence: TGTGCCAGCAGTCTTAGGGTGGGCGAGACCCAGTACTTC.

In this sample, this clonotype turned up many times. V is TRBV5-1 and J is TRBJ1-2; tentatively, D is TRBD1 (6 bases). Germline CDR1 is SGHRS and CDR2 is YFSETQ. The CDR3 spans 15 residues. Between the trimmed V and J ends, which lost 4 bases and 6 bases, there was a span of 19 bases. CDR3 sequence reads: CASSTGQSSPDGYTF. The DNA for the CDR3 is TGCGCCAGCAGCACCGGACAGTCGAGCCCCGATGGCTACACCTTC.

This clonotype was counted at least ten times. This chain connects TRBV3-1 to TRBJ2-1; D unresolved. Germline V gene data show CDR1 as LGHDT and CDR2 as YNNKEL (reference sequence). With 4 bases removed from V and 4 bases from J, the gap between germline ends came to 8 bases. The CDR3 is 13 residues long. The CDR3 nucleotides are TGTGCCAGCAGCCCCTTTAAATACAATGAGCAGTTCTTC. Translating gives CASSPFKYNEQFF.

This clonotype has a count of ten or more. The V call is TRBV5-1, the J call TRBJ2-3; TRBD1 matches 8 bases. Looked up from germline, CDR1 is SGHRS and CDR2 is YFSETQ. The CDR3 sequence is 14 residues long. V lost 2 bases, J lost 5 bases, and 4 bases stayed unmatched. In DNA form, the CDR3 reads TGCGCCAGCAGCTTTATTACAGGGGGAGATACGCAGTATTTT. Its translation is CASSFITGGDTQYF.

This clonotype has a count of ten or more. This chain joins TRBV6-1 and TRBJ2-3; D gene uncertain. The CDR3 covers 16 residues. The germline V gene has CDR1 MNHNS and CDR2 SASEGT. The V and J ends lost 0 bases and 2 bases respectively, with 12 bases between them. In nucleotides, the CDR3 is TGTGCCAGCAGTGAAGCGGGCGGCCGCGCCACAGATACGCAGTATTTT. Residues: CASSEAGGRATDTQYF.

This clonotype was seen repeatedly, ten times or more. This chain connects TRBV7-9 to TRBJ2-7, with D maybe TRBD1 (5 bases). V lost 3 bases, J lost 1 base, and 7 bases lay in between. Germline CDR1 is SEHNR and CDR2 is FQNEAQ (reference sequence). This CDR3 region has 13 residues. CDR3 nucleotides: TGTGCCAGCAGCTTGAGGACATCCTACGAGCAGTACTTC. It is translated as CASSLRTSYEQYF.

This clonotype was recorded at least ten times. This chain connects TRBV4-1 to TRBJ2-6; D remains ambiguous. Germline lookup yields CDR1 MGHRA and CDR2 YSYEKL. The germline V and J ends were trimmed by 0 bases and 4 bases, with 10 bases remaining between them. There are 16 residues in the CDR3. CDR3 protein: CASSQDLLPGANVLTF. CDR3 DNA sequence: TGCGCCAGCAGCCAAGATCTTCTCCCCGGGGCCAACGTCCTGACTTTC.

The CDR3: CASSQQGPTDTQYF. The CDR3 nucleotides read TGTGCCAGCAGTCAACAGGGGCCCACAGATACGCAGTATTTT. The chain combines TRBV12-3 or TRBV12-4 with TRBJ2-3, with TRBD1 identical over 7 bases. CDR3 size: 14 residues. V shed 5 bases and J 2 bases; nucleotides not matched to a gene: 4.

This clonotype is judged medium-sized (0.01 to 0.1%). The genes are TRBV10-3 and TRBJ2-1, with 9 bases matching TRBD1. Trimming removed 0 bases from V and 2 bases from J; junction bases left unmatched: 5. This CDR3 comprises 17 residues. Germline assignment: CDR1 ENHRY and CDR2 SYGVKD. CDR3 region: CAISESGRQGAYNEQFF. CDR3 DNA: TGTGCCATCAGTGAGTCTGGAAGACAGGGGGCCTACAATGAGCAGTTCTTC.

Details on this clonotype: A single base separates this from a much larger clone, so it may be a read error. J is TRBJ2-5 and V is TRBV4-1; 8 bases agree with TRBD2. J gave up 3 bases and V 1 base, and 7 bases lay outside the gene matches. The germline CDR1 and CDR2 sequences are MGHRA and YSYEKL. The CDR3 runs 16 residues. This CDR3 is CASSQVRRAGEETQYF. The DNA of the CDR3 is TGCGCCAGCAGCCAAGTGCGGCGAGCGGGGGAAGAGACCCAGTACTTC.

V and J are TRBV15 and TRBJ2-2, with a weak D call TRBD2 (6 bases). Trimming pared 5 bases from V and 6 bases from J, leaving 19 bases between. This CDR3 has 16 amino acids. Per the germline V gene, CDR1 is LNHNV and CDR2 is YYDKDF (reference sequence). CDR3 protein: CATSSPGEDVAGELFF. The DNA of the CDR3 is TGTGCCACCAGCTCTCCGGGAGAGGACGTGGCCGGGGAGCTGTTTTTT.

At least ten counts were recorded for this clonotype. V and J are TRBV13 and TRBJ1-1; TRBD1 matches 7 bases. CDR3 length equals 14 residues. The junction had 7 bases not matched to a gene; V was cut back by 5 bases and J by 4 bases. From germline, CDR1 is PRHDT and CDR2 FYEKMQ (reference sequence). Here the CDR3 reads CASSPRGDSTEAFF. The DNA of the CDR3 is TGTGCCAGCAGCCCTAGGGGGGACAGCACTGAAGCTTTCTTT. Full variable domain (remainder filled in from reference TRBV13 and TRBJ1-1): AAGVIQSPRHLIKEKRETATLKCYPIPRHDTVYWYQQGPGQDPQFLISFYEKMQSDKGSIPDRFSAQQFSDYHSELNMSSLELGDSALYFCASSPRGDSTEAFFGQGTRLTVV.

This clonotype was observed at least ten times. The J gene is TRBJ1-4, the V gene TRBV12-3 or TRBV12-4, with D hard to call. Trimming left V 8 bases short and J 4 bases short, with 11 bases between. The CDR3 extends over 13 amino acids. CDR3 sequence reads: CASLQRHNEKLFF. In nucleotides, the CDR3 is TGTGCCAGCCTACAGCGTCATAATGAAAAACTGTTTTTT.

This clonotype has a count of ten or more. The genes are TRBV6-5 and TRBJ2-6; D may be TRBD1 (7 bases). V was cut by 2 bases and J by 2 bases, with 13 bases left in between. CDR3 length: 17 residues. Germline CDR1 and CDR2: MNHEY and SVGAGI. The CDR3 DNA reads TGTGCCAGCAGTTACGAGGGGGGACAGACTGGGGCCAACGTCCTGACTTTC. This translates into CASSYEGGQTGANVLTF.

This clonotype appeared many times. The gene calls are TRBV20-1 and TRBJ2-1, with D maybe TRBD2 (5 bases). CDR3 size: 12 residues. Deletions cut 2 bases from V and 9 bases from J, with 11 bases between. Per germline, CDR1 DFQATT and CDR2 SNEGSKA (reference sequence). CDR3 nucleotides: TGCAGTGCTAGATCATCGGGAAGTGAGCAGTTCTTC. It yields the protein CSARSSGSEQFF.

This clonotype has a count of ten or more. The genes are TRBV5-1 and TRBJ2-7; D not resolved. Trimming took 0 bases from V and 2 from J, leaving 9 bases between them. Germline values: CDR1 SGHRS, CDR2 YFSETQ. The CDR3 sequence is 14 residues long. CDR3 nucleotide sequence: TGCGCCAGCAGCTTGGTTCCAGGAGCCTACGAGCAGTACTTC. It specifies CASSLVPGAYEQYF.

This clonotype was recorded at least ten times. The chain carries TRBV12-3 or TRBV12-4 and TRBJ1-6; maybe TRBD1 (6 bases). The CDR3 is made up of 14 amino acids. The V gene lost 6 bases and the J gene lost 10 bases, with 16 bases spanning the gap. CDR3 amino acids: CASSAGTHESPLHF. The CDR3 DNA follows: TGTGCCAGCAGCGCCGGGACACACGAGTCACCCCTCCACTTT.

This clonotype has at least ten counts. The chain joins TRBV12-3 or TRBV12-4 to TRBJ2-3; 11 positions match TRBD1. The CDR3 is 17 amino acids. V lost 6 bases to trimming and J lost 3 bases; unmatched junction nucleotides: 11. The CDR3 protein is CASSYGQGAHVTDTQYF. The CDR3 DNA follows: TGTGCCAGCAGCTACGGACAGGGGGCCCATGTTACAGATACGCAGTATTTT.